Below are 12 T cell receptor beta chains sequenced from a single sample in a study of blood T cells in healthy people across ages. The second PCR ran roughly 7 to 12 cycles with a sample-barcoded 5' primer and J-beta primers. TCRdb re-analysed the 5' RACE reads in MiXCR, keeping a single row per CDR3 protein. Counted here are around 700,000 distinct CDR3 sequences, 25% occurring once; the ten biggest clones make up roughly a tenth. The same specimen was also included in a second study, on T cells of mothers and their children.

Sample: blood. Source of these receptors: a boy aged 5-17 years in good health.

The table lists this clonotype with a few counts. This chain links TRBV4-1 with TRBJ1-5; D not certain. CDR3 length equals 15 residues. Germline V gene sequence: CDR1 MGHRA, CDR2 YSYEKL. Trimming removed 4 bases from V and 1 base from J, with 11 bases in between. The CDR3 sequence: CASSPLLGSNQPQHF. As DNA, the CDR3 is TGCGCCAGCAGCCCCCTCCTGGGGAGCAATCAGCCCCAGCATTTT.

This chain connects TRBV5-1 to TRBJ2-3, with D hard to call. This CDR3 has 15 residues. Germline loops: CDR1 SGHRS, CDR2 YFSETQ. Trimming took 3 bases from V and 0 from J, leaving 11 bases between them. DNA for the CDR3: TGCGCCAGCAGCTCGGCCTTCTCTAGCACAGATACGCAGTATTTT. This translates into CASSSAFSSTDTQYF.

This clonotype was seen more than once but under ten times. The chain is built from TRBV28 and TRBJ2-7; D possibly matches TRBD1 or TRBD2 (7 bases each). This CDR3 region has 16 residues. The V gene lost 6 bases and the J gene lost 0 bases, with 18 bases spanning the gap. CDR1 and CDR2 from the germline V gene are MDHEN and SYDVKM. CDR3 amino acids: CASRSIQGGSSYEQYF. Here the CDR3 DNA reads TGTGCCAGCAGATCAATCCAGGGGGGGAGCTCCTACGAGCAGTACTTC.

The CDR3 sequence is CSARDASGPRYNEQFF. CDR3 nucleotides: TGCAGTGCTAGAGATGCTAGCGGCCCCCGGTACAATGAGCAGTTCTTC. This chain uses TRBV20-1 with TRBJ2-1; 7 bases align to TRBD2. Trimming took 0 bases from V and 4 from J; bases not matched to a gene: 9. The CDR3 consists of 16 residues. Germline V CDR1 and CDR2: DFQATT, SNEGSKA (reference sequence).

This clonotype was recorded a few times. V is TRBV6-2 or TRBV6-3 and J is TRBJ2-5; TRBD2 is a possible D gene (7 bases). Germline V lookup: CDR1 MNHEY, CDR2 SVGEGT. The germline V and J ends were trimmed by 11 bases and 4 bases, with 20 bases remaining between them. The CDR3 is 14 residues long. CDR3 protein: CARCRGGFGETQYF. The CDR3 nucleotides read TGTGCCCGCTGTAGGGGGGGGTTTGGAGAGACCCAGTACTTC.

In its sample, this clonotype was seen a few times. The chain recombines TRBV12-3 or TRBV12-4 with TRBJ2-3; D gene ambiguous. V shed 5 bases and J shed 2 bases, with 14 bases lying between them. This CDR3 has 15 residues. CDR3 residues: CASSPSGMPTDTQYF. DNA of the CDR3: TGTGCCAGCAGTCCATCGGGCATGCCCACAGATACGCAGTATTTT.

The chain combines TRBV20-1 with TRBJ2-5; TRBD2 matches at 9 bases. The J call is doubtful: the DNA matches TRBJ2-1 better. Looked up from germline, CDR1 is DFQATT and CDR2 is SNEGSKA (reference sequence). This CDR3 has 15 amino acids. In nucleotides, the CDR3 is TGCAGTGCGGAGATGGGACTAGCCCGAAACGATGAGCAGTTCTTC. Encoded protein: CSAEMGLARNDEQFF.

The table lists this clonotype with a few counts. The chain links TRBV11-2 to TRBJ1-2; no clear D. The germline V gene encodes CDR1 SGHAT and CDR2 FQNNGV. V was pared by 1 base and J by 2 bases, with 11 bases between. The CDR3 covers 15 residues. CDR3: CASSLVPGWNYGYTF. The DNA of the CDR3 is TGTGCCAGCAGCTTAGTTCCGGGTTGGAACTATGGCTACACCTTC.

V is TRBV4-3 and J is TRBJ2-5; TRBD1 might be the D (6 bases). V lost 1 base and J 1 base, leaving 13 bases between the germline ends. In germline, CDR1 is LGHNA, CDR2 YSLEER. This CDR3 region has 16 residues. The CDR3 region has the DNA TGCGCCAGCAGCCAAGGCTCCAGGGGAATCCAAGAGACCCAGTACTTC. Protein sequence: CASSQGSRGIQETQYF.

The rearrangement uses TRBV5-1 and TRBJ1-2; D is uncertain. The CDR3 has 15 residues. The germline gives CDR1 SGHRS, CDR2 YFSETQ. V lost 4 bases and J lost 3, with 16 bases in between. This CDR3 reads CASSAGVVSDYGYTF. The CDR3 DNA is TGCGCCAGCAGCGCCGGGGTTGTGTCTGACTATGGCTACACCTTC.

This clonotype was detected a few times. The V gene is TRBV14, the J gene TRBJ2-3, with 9 bases matching TRBD2. CDR1 and CDR2 (germline): SGHDN, FVKESK. The CDR3 length is 17 residues. The J segment lost 2 bases and the V segment lost 3 bases, leaving 9 bases of the junction unmatched. The CDR3 reads CASSQDSLAGYTDTQYF. DNA for the CDR3: TGTGCCAGCAGCCAGGATAGCCTAGCGGGATACACAGATACGCAGTATTTT.

The V gene is TRBV5-1, the J gene TRBJ2-3, with TRBD2 identical over 9 bases. Germline loops: CDR1 SGHRS, CDR2 YFSETQ. Trimming removed 0 bases from V and 0 bases from J; junction bases left unmatched: 2. The CDR3 consists of 16 residues. CDR3 protein: CASSLGTSVSTDTQYF. CDR3 nucleotide sequence: TGCGCCAGCAGCTTGGGGACTAGCGTGAGCACAGATACGCAGTATTTT.